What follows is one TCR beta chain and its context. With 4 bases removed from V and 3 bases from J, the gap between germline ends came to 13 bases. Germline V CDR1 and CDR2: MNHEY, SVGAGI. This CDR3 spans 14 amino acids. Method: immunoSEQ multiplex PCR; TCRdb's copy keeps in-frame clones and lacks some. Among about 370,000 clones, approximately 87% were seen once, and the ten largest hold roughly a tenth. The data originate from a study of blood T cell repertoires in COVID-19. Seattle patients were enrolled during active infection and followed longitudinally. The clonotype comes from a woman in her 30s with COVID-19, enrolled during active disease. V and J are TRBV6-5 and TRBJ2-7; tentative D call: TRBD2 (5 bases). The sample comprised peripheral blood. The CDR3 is CASSSFRGSYEQYF. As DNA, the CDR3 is TGTGCCAGCAGTTCTTTTCGGGGAAGCTACGAGCAGTACTTC.